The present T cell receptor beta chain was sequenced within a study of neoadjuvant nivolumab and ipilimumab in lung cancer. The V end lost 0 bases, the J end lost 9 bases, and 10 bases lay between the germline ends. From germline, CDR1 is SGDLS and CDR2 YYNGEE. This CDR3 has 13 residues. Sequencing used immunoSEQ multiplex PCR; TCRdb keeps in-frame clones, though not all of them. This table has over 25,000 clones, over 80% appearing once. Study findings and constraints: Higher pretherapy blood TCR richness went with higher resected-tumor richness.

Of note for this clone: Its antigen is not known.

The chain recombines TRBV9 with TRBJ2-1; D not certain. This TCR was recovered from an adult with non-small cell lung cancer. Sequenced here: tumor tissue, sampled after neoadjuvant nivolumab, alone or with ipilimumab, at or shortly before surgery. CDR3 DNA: TGTGCCAGCAGCGTAGCTTTAAGGAGTGAGCAGTTCTTC. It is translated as CASSVALRSEQFF.